Listed below are T cell receptor beta chains from one sample, sequenced in a study of blood T cell repertoires in COVID-19. Libraries were prepared by immunoSEQ multiplex PCR; TCRdb keeps only in-frame clonotypes and omits some of them. The sample has roughly 120,000 clones; less than 90% are singletons. The source material was peripheral blood. The receptors were gathered from a man aged 65-85 years who had recovered from COVID-19. CDR3s include the opening cysteine and the closing phenylalanine or tryptophan. A D gene is named only where the DNA matches it firmly. A clone size is listed for some rows: how often the clone was seen (once, few, many), or a class if it is expanded.

TRBV5-4	-	-	TRBJ1-1	CASSLLETEAFF	TGTGCCAGCAGCTTGTTGGAGACTGAAGCTTTCTTT
TRBV27	-	-	TRBJ1-5	CASSLSRGNQPQHF	TGTGCCAGCAGTTTATCGAGGGGCAATCAGCCCCAGCATTTT
TRBV21-1	-	-	TRBJ1-1	CASSKWGPHTEAFF	TGTGCCAGCAGCAAGTGGGGGCCGCACACTGAAGCTTTCTTT
TRBV30	-	-	TRBJ1-4	CAWRERDEKLFF	TGTGCCTGGAGAGAGAGGGATGAAAAACTGTTTTTT
TRBV7-2	TRBD2	once	TRBJ2-3	CASTGQAGVKDTQYF	TGTGCCAGCACCGGACAAGCGGGAGTAAAGGATACGCAGTATTTT
TRBV3-1/TRBV3-2	-	-	TRBJ1-1	CASSQDLADMNTEAFF	TGTGCCAGCAGCCAAGATCTAGCGGACATGAACACTGAAGCTTTCTTT
TRBV11-2	TRBD1	-	TRBJ1-1	CASSPRGLNTEAFF	TGTGCCAGCAGCCCCAGGGGGCTGAACACTGAAGCTTTCTTT
TRBV21-1	-	-	TRBJ1-1	CASWMPGNTEAFF	TGTGCCAGCTGGATGCCGGGGAACACTGAAGCTTTCTTT
TRBV5-1	TRBD1	-	TRBJ1-1	CASSPGTGGAGTEAFF	TGCGCCAGCAGCCCCGGAACAGGGGGCGCGGGGACTGAAGCTTTCTTT
TRBV11-2	TRBD2	-	TRBJ2-1	CASSSGLAGNYNEQFF	TGTGCCAGCAGCTCAGGACTAGCGGGGAACTACAATGAGCAGTTCTTC
TRBV28	-	-	TRBJ1-6	CASSLSLVGYGRYSPLHF	TGTGCCAGCAGTTTATCCCTGGTCGGGTACGGCAGATATTCACCCCTCCACTTT
TRBV14	-	-	TRBJ1-4	CASSQDIQAANEKLFF	TGTGCCAGCAGCCAAGATATACAGGCTGCGAATGAAAAACTGTTTTTT
TRBV11-2	-	-	TRBJ1-1	CASSFQGAEAFF	TGTGCCAGCAGCTTCCAGGGCGCTGAAGCTTTCTTT
TRBV19	-	few	TRBJ1-1	CASSSNQAEAFF	TGTGCCAGTAGTAGTAATCAGGCTGAAGCTTTCTTT
TRBV7-9	TRBD1	-	TRBJ1-4	CASNSQGASEKLFF	TGTGCCAGCAACTCACAGGGGGCCAGTGAAAAACTGTTTTTT
TRBV5-4	-	once	TRBJ2-2	CASSFEPRGGELFF	TGTGCCAGCAGCTTTGAACCCCGCGGGGGGGAGCTGTTTTTT
TRBV19	TRBD1	-	TRBJ1-2	CATRYQGGGYTF	TGTGCCACCCGATATCAGGGGGGCGGCTACACCTTC
TRBV25-1	TRBD1	many	TRBJ1-1	CASSGTGGRKAFF	TGTGCCAGCAGTGGGACAGGGGGCAGGAAAGCTTTCTTT
TRBV7-8	-	-	TRBJ2-1	CASSPRESNEQFF	TGTGCCAGCAGCCCCCGGGAGAGCAATGAGCAGTTCTTC
TRBV2	TRBD1	-	TRBJ1-1	CASRGQGFVTEAFF	TGTGCCAGCCGTGGACAGGGGTTCGTCACTGAAGCTTTCTTT
TRBV6-5	-	-	TRBJ2-1	CASAIQGWNEQFF	TGTGCCAGCGCGATACAGGGTTGGAATGAGCAGTTCTTC
TRBV28	-	-	TRBJ2-3	CASSLQRSHTDTQYF	TGTGCCAGCAGTTTACAACGGAGCCACACAGATACGCAGTATTTT
TRBV4-2	TRBD1	-	TRBJ2-7	CASSQDLQGSIEQYF	TGTGCCAGCAGCCAAGATTTACAGGGGAGTATAGAGCAGTACTTC
TRBV5-1	-	-	TRBJ2-2	CASSPVSGLMNTGELFF	TGCGCCAGCAGCCCAGTGTCGGGACTGATGAACACCGGGGAGCTGTTTTTT
TRBV10-3	TRBD1	-	TRBJ2-3	CAISDYGQGTDTQYF	TGTGCCATCAGTGACTACGGACAGGGGACAGATACGCAGTATTTT
TRBV5-6	-	few	TRBJ2-7	CASSPRTDYPTEQYF	TGTGCCAGCAGCCCCAGGACGGACTACCCAACCGAGCAGTACTTC
TRBV7-6	TRBD2	-	TRBJ2-7	CASSPGTNPHEQYF	TGTGCCAGCAGCCCCGGGACTAACCCCCACGAGCAGTACTTC
TRBV7-2	-	-	TRBJ2-1	CASSPGGLSYNEQFF	TGTGCCAGCAGCCCAGGGGGGCTATCCTACAATGAGCAGTTCTTC
TRBV6-5	TRBD1	-	TRBJ1-2	CASSSNRGGGYTF	TGTGCCAGCAGTTCAAACAGGGGTGGTGGCTACACCTTC
TRBV11-1	-	-	TRBJ2-3	CASSLVLTDTQYF	TGTGCCAGCAGCTTAGTTCTGACAGATACGCAGTATTTT
TRBV12-3/TRBV12-4	-	-	TRBJ2-1	CASSFSLVGQFF	TGTGCCAGCAGTTTTTCGCTGGTCGGGCAGTTCTTC
TRBV3-1/TRBV3-2	TRBD1	-	TRBJ2-5	CASSQGGDRGQETQYF	TGTGCCAGCAGCCAAGGGGGAGACAGGGGGCAGGAGACCCAGTACTTC
TRBV5-4	TRBD1	-	TRBJ1-6	CASSPGQGESPLHF	TGTGCCAGCAGCCCCGGACAGGGCGAGTCACCCCTCCACTTT
TRBV28	-	-	TRBJ1-1	CASNLPHRASLGAFF	TGTGCCAGCAACTTACCCCACAGGGCCTCCTTGGGCGCTTTCTTT
TRBV4-1	-	few	TRBJ1-1	CASSHAATEAFF	TGCGCCAGCAGCCACGCGGCCACTGAAGCTTTCTTT
TRBV19	TRBD2	-	TRBJ2-3	CASSNRVAGGTDTQYF	TGTGCCAGTAGTAACCGAGTAGCGGGGGGTACAGATACGCAGTATTTT
TRBV28	-	-	TRBJ2-5	CASSPLDGRQETQYF	TGTGCCAGCAGCCCCCTCGACGGGAGACAAGAGACCCAGTACTTC
TRBV28	TRBD1	-	TRBJ1-6	CASSQGQAVGSPLHF	TGTGCCAGCAGTCAGGGACAGGCGGTCGGTTCACCCCTCCACTTT
TRBV28	-	-	TRBJ1-2	CASSLYGAPYGYTF	TGTGCCAGCAGTTTATATGGGGCGCCCTATGGCTACACCTTC
TRBV6-2/TRBV6-3	TRBD1	-	TRBJ2-5	CASSFPTGGSETQYF	TGTGCCAGCAGTTTTCCGACAGGGGGTAGCGAGACCCAGTACTTC
TRBV28	-	-	TRBJ1-2	CASSESRVANYGYTF	TGTGCCAGCAGTGAATCCAGGGTGGCTAACTATGGCTACACCTTC
TRBV6-2/TRBV6-3	TRBD1	-	TRBJ1-1	CASSPETTGRSTEAFF	TGTGCCAGCAGCCCAGAGACGACAGGGAGGAGCACTGAAGCTTTCTTT
TRBV3-1/TRBV3-2	TRBD2	-	TRBJ2-1	CASSQELAGSYNEQFF	TGTGCCAGCAGCCAAGAACTAGCGGGCTCCTACAATGAGCAGTTCTTC
TRBV7-2	-	few	TRBJ1-2	CASSPGQSSAYGYTF	TGTGCCAGCAGCCCTGGGCAGTCCTCTGCCTATGGCTACACCTTC
TRBV27	-	-	TRBJ2-2	CASSLGALRRELFF	TGTGCCAGCAGTTTGGGGGCCTTACGCCGGGAGCTGTTTTTT
TRBV7-5	-	-	TRBJ1-6	CVRSSDSYNSPLHF	TGTGTCAGAAGCTCAGACAGCTATAATTCACCCCTCCACTTT